Presented here are 2 T cell receptor beta chains from one specimen sequenced in a study of control samples from healthy donors and cancer patients. Libraries were prepared by immunoSEQ multiplex PCR; TCRdb keeps only in-frame clonotypes and omits some of them. The table includes tens of thousands of clones, 83% detected once. Sequencing was done on a sample of PBMCs. Every receptor here comes from a man in his 60s with head and neck cancer.

The chain couples TRBV5-5 to TRBJ1-1, with TRBD1 as a possible D gene (5 bases). The length of the CDR3 is 15 residues. V lost 0 bases to trimming and J lost 8 bases, with 17 bases between them. Germline CDR1 SGHKS, CDR2 YYEKEE (reference sequence). CDR3 coding DNA: TGTGCCAGCAGCTTGGGGGACGTCACGTTTGAGGAAGCTTTCTTT. Its protein is CASSLGDVTFEEAFF.

V and J are TRBV28 and TRBJ1-2, with 10 positions matching TRBD1. J was trimmed by 5 bases and V by 5 bases; bases with no gene match: 5. The CDR3 length is 14 residues. Germline CDR1 reads MDHEN; CDR2 reads SYDVKM. Written as DNA, the CDR3 is TGTGCCAGCAGTGGGGGACAGGGGAAGTATGGCTACACCTTC. Translating it yields CASSGGQGKYGYTF.